The 27 T cell receptor beta chains listed next were all sequenced from one sample in a study of radiation and T cells in renal cell carcinoma. Documented time point: blood 2 weeks post-SBRT. The treatment: 15 Gy SBRT to primary tumor, nephrectomy 4 weeks later. Sequencing used immunoSEQ multiplex PCR; TCRdb keeps in-frame clones, though not all of them. This table has 100,000 to 150,000 clones, roughly 91% appearing once. The material sequenced was blood, taken from a patient whose treatment included radiotherapy and nephrectomy. These TCRs come from a woman aged 70-85 years with renal cell carcinoma.

CDR3 sequence reads: CASSTGGGWQFF. The CDR3 DNA sequence: TGTGCCAGCTCAACGGGTGGTGGGTGGCAGTTCTTC. V and J are TRBV18 and TRBJ2-1; no firm D call. The CDR3 contains 12 residues. Germline-derived CDR1 and CDR2 are KGHSH and LQKENI. V dropped 5 bases and J dropped 12 bases, with 14 bases sitting between them.

The gene calls are TRBV2 and TRBJ2-7; perhaps TRBD2 as D (5 bases). Germline V lookup: CDR1 SNHLY, CDR2 FYNNEI. With 4 bases removed from V and 0 bases from J, the gap between germline ends came to 7 bases. This CDR3 has 13 residues. CDR3 protein: CASSGDYSYEQYF. The CDR3 DNA sequence: TGTGCCAGCAGTGGAGACTACTCCTACGAGCAGTACTTC.

V gene TRBV19 combines with J gene TRBJ2-6, with D possibly TRBD2 on 6 matching bases. Germline assignment: CDR1 LNHDA and CDR2 SQIVND (reference sequence). V lost 8 bases to trimming and J lost 0 bases, with 14 bases between them. The CDR3 extends over 16 amino acids. CDR3 in amino acids: CASSREGTSGANVLTF. The CDR3 DNA reads TGTGCCAGTTCGCGGGAAGGGACCTCTGGGGCCAACGTCCTGACTTTC.

V gene TRBV7-8 combines with J gene TRBJ2-1, with 9 bases fitting TRBD1. This CDR3 contains 15 residues. V lost 1 base, J lost 2 bases, and 0 bases stayed unmatched. Germline-derived CDR1 and CDR2 are SGHVS and FQNEAQ. The chain's CDR3 is CASSLDRGPYNEQFF. The DNA for the CDR3 is TGTGCCAGCAGCTTAGACAGGGGGCCCTACAATGAGCAGTTCTTC.

The rearrangement links TRBV28 to TRBJ1-1; TRBD1 might be the D (5 bases). Germline assignment: CDR1 MDHEN and CDR2 SYDVKM. CDR3 size: 15 residues. The V end was cut by 3 bases, the J end by 0 bases, with 11 bases between. CDR3 residues: CASSLSGTLNTEAFF. DNA of the CDR3: TGTGCCAGCAGTTTGTCCGGGACCTTGAACACTGAAGCTTTCTTT. Full variable domain (rest looked up from reference TRBV28 and TRBJ1-1): DVKVTQSSRYLVKRTGEKVFLECVQDMDHENMFWYRQDPGLGLRLIYFSYDVKMKEKGDIPEGYSVSREKKERFSLILESASTNQTSMYLCASSLSGTLNTEAFFGQGTRLTVV.

This clone has a single count. V gene TRBV6-1 combines with J gene TRBJ1-3; D is undetermined. Trimming left V 3 bases short and J 1 base short, with 7 bases between. The length of the CDR3 is 14 residues. In germline, CDR1 is MNHNS, CDR2 SASEGT. CDR3 amino acids: CASSEQRSGNTIYF. CDR3 coding DNA: TGTGCCAGCAGTGAGCAGAGGTCTGGAAACACCATATATTTT.

The chain has TRBV5-1 and TRBJ2-1; D remains unclear. The V gene lost 1 base and the J gene lost 1 base, with 9 bases spanning the gap. The V gene's germline CDR1 is SGHRS and CDR2 YFSETQ. This CDR3 spans 15 amino acids. The CDR3 is CASSLRDSSYNEQFF. CDR3 bases: TGCGCCAGCAGCTTGAGAGACTCATCCTACAATGAGCAGTTCTTC.

The chain uses TRBV28 and TRBJ2-3, with TRBD2 matching over 7 bases. J lost 3 bases, V lost 5 bases, and 8 bases had no gene match. Germline lookup yields CDR1 MDHEN and CDR2 SYDVKM. This CDR3 comprises 15 residues. The CDR3 DNA is TGTGCCAGCAGTCCCCCGCTGCGGGGGACAGATACGCAGTATTTT. Its translation is CASSPPLRGTDTQYF.

The chain employs TRBV30 and TRBJ1-2, with D possibly TRBD1 on 5 matching bases. CDR3 length: 13 residues. V shed 2 bases and J shed 8 bases, with 15 bases lying between them. Per germline, CDR1 GTSNPN and CDR2 SVGIG (reference sequence). As DNA, the CDR3 is TGTGCCTGGAGTCCGGCCGGGACTGTAGGCTACACCTTC. Translating gives CAWSPAGTVGYTF.

The rearrangement links TRBV7-9 to TRBJ1-1, with D possibly being TRBD1 (5 bases). Trimming stripped 2 bases from V and 11 bases from J, with 18 bases between. The CDR3 is 14 amino acids. CDR1 is SEHNR, CDR2 FQNEAQ, per germline (reference sequence). DNA for the CDR3: TGTGCCAGCAGCTTATCGGGAGGGGCTCTTAGGGCTTTCTTT. It is translated as CASSLSGGALRAFF.

V usage is TRBV21-1 and J usage is TRBJ2-1. TRBV21-1 is classified as a pseudogene. The CDR3 is made up of 16 amino acids. The DNA of the CDR3 is TGTGCCAGCAGCAAAGTGAGGGGAAATGGGGCCAATGAGCAGTTCTTC. Protein product: CASSKVRGNGANEQFF.

This clone was counted a single time. The genes are TRBV16 and TRBJ1-3, with D perhaps matching TRBD1 (5 bases). The germline CDR1 and CDR2 sequences are KGHSY and FQNENV. V lost 2 bases to trimming and J lost 0 bases, with 11 bases between them. The length of the CDR3 is 16 residues. CDR3 in amino acids: CASSQGRQSSGNTIYF. The CDR3 DNA is TGTGCCAGCAGCCAAGGGAGACAGAGCTCTGGAAACACCATATATTTT.

The V call is TRBV19, the J call TRBJ2-5; D assignment may be TRBD1 or TRBD2 (5 bases each). The CDR3 is 13 amino acids. Trimming took 3 bases from V and 5 from J, leaving 10 bases between them. Germline V lookup: CDR1 LNHDA, CDR2 SQIVND (reference sequence). CDR3 loop: CASSIDWGETQYF. The CDR3 nucleotides read TGTGCCAGTAGTATTGATTGGGGGGAGACCCAGTACTTC.

The chain links TRBV7-8 to TRBJ1-3; the D is unclear. V dropped 4 bases and J dropped 4 bases, with 5 bases sitting between them. This CDR3 is built from 12 residues. Germline-derived CDR1 and CDR2 are SGHVS and FQNEAQ. CDR3 coding DNA: TGTGCCAGCAGCTCGGAGGGAAACACCATATATTTT. It codes for CASSSEGNTIYF.

Details on this clone: This same CDR3 is encoded by further DNA sequences in the sample. This chain connects TRBV28 to TRBJ2-5, with TRBD2 matching 8 bases. The CDR3 consists of 14 residues. V lost 2 bases and J lost 2; bases outside the gene matches: 1. CDR1 is MDHEN, CDR2 SYDVKM, per germline. DNA of the CDR3: TGTGCCAGCAGTTTAGCGGGGGGTCAAGAGACCCAGTACTTC. It translates to CASSLAGGQETQYF.

The chain joins TRBV5-4 to TRBJ1-2; TRBD1 might be the D (6 bases). V was trimmed by 5 bases and J by 5 bases, leaving 10 bases between them. CDR1 and CDR2 (germline): SGHNT, YYREEE (reference sequence). The CDR3 length is 12 residues. The CDR3 coding sequence is TGTGCCAGCAGTCGGGACATATATGGCTACACCTTC. Translating it yields CASSRDIYGYTF.

The chain carries TRBV9 and TRBJ2-2; D perhaps matches TRBD1 (6 bases). In germline, CDR1 is SGDLS, CDR2 YYNGEE. The germline V and J ends were trimmed by 3 bases and 4 bases, with 13 bases remaining between them. The CDR3 loop spans 15 amino acids. CDR3 in amino acids: CASSAYRESTGELFF. The CDR3 nucleotides read TGTGCCAGCAGCGCCTACAGGGAATCCACCGGGGAGCTGTTTTTT.

This chain joins TRBV6-5 and TRBJ2-7; 7 nucleotides match TRBD1. Germline lookup yields CDR1 MNHEY and CDR2 SVGAGI. With V trimmed by 3 bases and J by 4 bases, 9 bases remained unmatched. This CDR3 has 15 residues. The CDR3 DNA sequence: TGTGCCAGCAGTTATCAGAGGGGGCGCAAGTACGAGCAGTACTTC. This gives the protein CASSYQRGRKYEQYF.

The rearrangement joins TRBV27 to TRBJ2-3; D is perhaps TRBD2 (6 bases). Trimming left V 2 bases short and J 6 bases short, with 9 bases between. This CDR3 region has 13 residues. The germline CDR1 and CDR2 sequences are MNHEY and SMNVEV (reference sequence). CDR3 bases: TGTGCCAGCAGTTTAGTACGGGGGGATACGCAGTATTTT. This codes for CASSLVRGDTQYF.

The chain couples TRBV11-3 to TRBJ2-7; D is unclear. The V gene's germline CDR1 is SGHNT and CDR2 YENEEA. V was shortened by 5 bases and J by 4 bases, with 6 bases between the two germline ends. There are 11 residues in the CDR3. The CDR3 sequence: CASSPKYEQYF. In DNA, the CDR3 is TGTGCCAGCAGCCCAAAGTACGAGCAGTACTTC.

This chain uses TRBV6-5 with TRBJ2-3; D tentatively reads TRBD1 or TRBD2 (5 bases each). The CDR3 contains 14 residues. V lost 11 bases and J 4 bases, leaving 19 bases between the germline ends. Germline V gene sequence: CDR1 MNHEY, CDR2 SVGAGI. The CDR3 sequence: CACRGRGFPDTQYF. Here the CDR3 DNA reads TGTGCCTGCCGGGGACGCGGATTTCCAGATACGCAGTATTTT.

The chain links TRBV5-4 to TRBJ2-7; 10 nucleotides align to TRBD1. After removal of 4 bases from V and 2 bases from J, the junction contained 9 bases not matched to a gene. The germline CDR1 and CDR2 sequences are SGHNT and YYREEE (reference sequence). This CDR3 has 16 residues. CDR3 protein: CASSPEIGTGAYEQYF. DNA for the CDR3: TGTGCCAGCAGCCCTGAGATAGGGACAGGGGCCTACGAGCAGTACTTC.

The V gene is TRBV7-2, the J gene TRBJ1-3; D not resolved. The CDR3 contains 13 residues. The germline CDR1 and CDR2 sequences are SGHTA and FQGNSA. V shed 3 bases and J shed 5 bases, with 8 bases lying between them. The CDR3 here is CASSLRGRNTIYF. Written as DNA, the CDR3 is TGTGCCAGCAGCTTGCGGGGAAGAAACACCATATATTTT.

The chain uses TRBV2 and TRBJ1-5, with TRBD1 matching 7 bases. The trim removed 7 bases at V and 4 bases at J, leaving 10 bases unmatched. Germline CDR1 and CDR2: SNHLY and FYNNEI. The CDR3 has 15 residues. In DNA form, the CDR3 reads TGTGCCAGCAAATCTGCCACAGGGGTTAATCAGCCCCAGCATTTT. This encodes CASKSATGVNQPQHF. The whole variable domain, remainder taken from reference TRBV2 and TRBJ1-5, is EPEVTQTPSHQVTQMGQEVILRCVPISNHLYFYWYRQILGQKVEFLVSFYNNEISEKSEIFDDQFSVERPDGSNFTLKIRSTKLEDSAMYFCASKSATGVNQPQHFGDGTRLSIL.

This clone was seen just once. V gene TRBV28 combines with J gene TRBJ1-6; D is possibly TRBD1 (5 bases). This CDR3 is 15 amino acids long. Germline values: CDR1 MDHEN, CDR2 SYDVKM. Trimming left V 6 bases short and J 4 bases short, with 13 bases between. CDR3 residues: CASSPGWGYNSPLHF. DNA for the CDR3: TGTGCCAGCAGCCCGGGCTGGGGGTATAATTCACCCCTCCACTTT.

The genes are TRBV7-2 and TRBJ1-2; 8 bases line up with TRBD1. Germline CDR1 SGHTA, CDR2 FQGNSA. The CDR3 runs to 16 residues. Trimming at V came to 2 bases and at J to 2 bases, leaving 7 bases not matched to a gene. The CDR3 is CASSLQGAVGNYGYTF. DNA of the CDR3: TGTGCCAGCAGCTTACAGGGGGCAGTTGGGAACTATGGCTACACCTTC.

V and J are TRBV28 and TRBJ1-5, with D possibly being TRBD1 (5 bases). The germline V gene has CDR1 MDHEN and CDR2 SYDVKM. This CDR3 region has 15 residues. V was cut by 6 bases and J by 3 bases, with 15 bases left in between. CDR3 nucleotide sequence: TGTGCCAGCAGGCGCGGAGGGGAGGCCAATCAGCCCCAGCATTTT. Translating gives CASRRGGEANQPQHF. Filled out from reference TRBV28 and TRBJ1-5, the complete variable domain reads DVKVTQSSRYLVKRTGEKVFLECVQDMDHENMFWYRQDPGLGLRLIYFSYDVKMKEKGDIPEGYSVSREKKERFSLILESASTNQTSMYLCASRRGGEANQPQHFGDGTRLSIL.